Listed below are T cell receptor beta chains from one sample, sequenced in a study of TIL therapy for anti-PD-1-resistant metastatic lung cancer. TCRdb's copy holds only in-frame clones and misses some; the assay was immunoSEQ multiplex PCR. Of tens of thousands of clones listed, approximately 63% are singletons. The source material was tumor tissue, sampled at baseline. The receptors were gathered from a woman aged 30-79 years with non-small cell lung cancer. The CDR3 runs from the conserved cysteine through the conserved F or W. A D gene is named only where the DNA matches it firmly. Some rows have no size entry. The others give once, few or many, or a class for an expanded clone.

CASSDNRENTEAFF	TGTGCCAGTAGTGACAACAGGGAGAACACTGAAGCTTTCTTT	TRBJ1-1	TRBV19	.	few
CASSPESFLREQYF	TGTGCCAGCAGCCCGGAGTCCTTTCTACGAGAGCAGTACTTC	TRBJ2-7	TRBV5-6	.	.
CASSASMYNEQFF	TGTGCCAGCAGCGCTTCGATGTACAATGAGCAGTTCTTC	TRBJ2-1	TRBV9	.	.
CASSVVETSPYNEQFF	TGTGCCAGCAGCGTAGTGGAGACTAGCCCCTACAATGAGCAGTTCTTC	TRBJ2-1	TRBV9	TRBD2	few
CASSARLGWGAFF	TGTGCCAGCAGTGCCCGACTGGGCTGGGGAGCTTTCTTT	TRBJ1-1	TRBV6-5	.	.
CASSGQGLQPQHF	TGTGCCAGCAGTGGACAGGGGCTCCAGCCCCAGCATTTT	TRBJ1-5	TRBV6-1	TRBD1	.
CAWKFGEKLFF	TGTGCCTGGAAGTTTGGTGAAAAACTGTTTTTT	TRBJ1-4	TRBV30	.	few
CASSSQGLAGAEQYF	TGTGCCAGCAGCTCCCAGGGACTAGCGGGAGCCGAGCAGTACTTC	TRBJ2-7	TRBV7-6	TRBD2	.
CASSPGGRAGTQYF	TGTGCCAGCAGCCCTGGGGGCCGGGCAGGTACGCAGTATTTT	TRBJ2-3	TRBV2	.	.
CASSLAAEIYGYTF	TGCGCCAGCAGCTTGGCGGCGGAAATCTATGGCTACACCTTC	TRBJ1-2	TRBV5-1	.	.